The 2 T cell receptor beta chains given below trace back to one sample, sequenced in a study of T cell changes during pregnancy in multiple sclerosis. Here immunoSEQ multiplex PCR was the method, and the copy in TCRdb shows in-frame clones only, minus some. The table lists approximately 100,000 clones, about 89% of them singletons. Sample: peripheral blood, taken before pregnancy. Receptor source: a female donor with multiple sclerosis, enrolled in a pregnancy study.

This clone is a singleton in its sample. The genes are TRBV18 and TRBJ2-7; D remains ambiguous. Germline values: CDR1 KGHSH, CDR2 LQKENI. The CDR3 loop spans 14 amino acids. V dropped 0 bases and J dropped 6 bases, with 12 bases sitting between them. CDR3 DNA: TGTGCCAGCTCACCACCGTACGGTGTTCCCGAGCAGTACTTC. Protein: CASSPPYGVPEQYF. Full variable domain (outside the CDR3, taken from reference TRBV18 and TRBJ2-7): NAGVMQNPRHLVRRRGQEARLRCSPMKGHSHVYWYRQLPEEGLKFMVYLQKENIIDESGMPKERFSAEFPKEGPSILRIQQVVRGDSAAYFCASSPPYGVPEQYFGPGTRLTVT.

The chain employs TRBV10-3 and TRBJ1-1; TRBD1 agrees at 7 bases. The CDR3 loop spans 14 amino acids. The J segment lost 1 base and the V segment lost 9 bases, leaving 8 bases of the junction unmatched. The germline V gene has CDR1 ENHRY and CDR2 SYGVKD. The CDR3 bases are TGTGCCATTAGGGCGACAGGGCAGAACACTGAAGCTTTCTTT. Protein product: CAIRATGQNTEAFF.